A selection of T cell receptor beta chains follows, all from one sample in a study of blood T cell repertoires in COVID-19. The repertoire was sequenced with immunoSEQ multiplex PCR; TCRdb's copy has only in-frame clones and lacks some. The repertoire holds about 320,000 clones, with roughly nine tenths as singletons. The sequencing input was PBMCs or T cells enriched from blood (not recorded which). These receptors were obtained from a man aged 60 to 69 who had recovered from COVID-19. Each CDR3 is given with its conserved first and last residue. D genes are given only for firm matches.

18	TRBV4-2	TRBD2	TRBJ2-2	CASSQDRTSGSRGGELFF
16	TRBV2	TRBD1	TRBJ2-7	CASSDPRQGTKYEQYF
16	TRBV25-1	TRBD1	TRBJ1-2	CASSDQGAIFNYGYTF
12	TRBV4-1	NA	TRBJ2-1	CASSQSFYEQFF
15	TRBV27	TRBD2	TRBJ2-3	CASSSRLAVTDTQYF
12	TRBV30	NA	TRBJ1-4	CACRGLGEKLFF
15	TRBV7-8	TRBD1	TRBJ1-3	CASSLRGGGGNTIYF
12	TRBV6-5	TRBD1	TRBJ2-7	CASGDRDYEQYF
18	TRBV18	TRBD1	TRBJ2-1	CASSPPRGPGQGAHEQFF
15	TRBV19	TRBD1	TRBJ1-2	CASSSRQGTNYGYTF